A single sample gave rise to the 15 T cell receptor beta chains below, sequenced in a study of technical replicates of blood from a handful of donors. The repertoire was sequenced with immunoSEQ multiplex PCR; TCRdb's copy has only in-frame clones and lacks some. The data hold under 95,000 clones, with 95% observed a single time. The sequencing sample was made of T cells isolated from PBMCs. The receptors were sampled from a human donor in good health.

The count of this clone is one. The V gene is TRBV5-4, the J gene TRBJ2-5; D possibly corresponds to TRBD2 (6 bases). The germline CDR1 and CDR2 sequences are SGHNT and YYREEE (reference sequence). Trimming cost V 2 bases and J 5 bases, with 16 bases left between them. The CDR3 covers 15 residues. CDR3 bases: TGTGCCAGCAGCTTTGGGGGGATACAGGAGGAGACCCAGTACTTC. Protein sequence: CASSFGGIQEETQYF.

V is TRBV15 and J is TRBJ1-1, with TRBD1 matching 8 bases. The CDR3 totals 15 residues. Germline CDR1 is LNHNV and CDR2 is YYDKDF (reference sequence). V lost 0 bases and J lost 6; bases outside the gene matches: 6. Written as DNA, the CDR3 is TGTGCCACCAGCAGAGACGGACAGGGTGTGGCTGAAGCTTTCTTT. Protein sequence: CATSRDGQGVAEAFF.

The chain has TRBV5-1 and TRBJ2-7, with TRBD1 matching over 12 bases. Per the germline V gene, CDR1 is SGHRS and CDR2 is YFSETQ. The V gene end was trimmed by 5 bases and the J gene end by 4 bases; junction bases not matched to a gene: 7. The CDR3 is 15 residues long. Here the CDR3 reads CASSSPGQGAYEQYF. Written as DNA, the CDR3 is TGCGCCAGCAGTTCCCCGGGACAGGGGGCTTACGAGCAGTACTTC.

The genes are TRBV11-2 and TRBJ1-3; 8 bases match TRBD1. J lost 0 bases, V lost 5 bases, and 6 bases had no gene match. The CDR3 covers 16 residues. Germline V gene sequence: CDR1 SGHAT, CDR2 FQNNGV. The DNA of the CDR3 is TGTGCCAGCAGCCGTTATACAGGGGGCTCTGGAAACACCATATATTTT. Translating it yields CASSRYTGGSGNTIYF.

DNA of the CDR3: TGTGCCAGCAGCCCCGTGATGACAGGGACCAATTCACCCCTCCACTTT. This sequence encodes CASSPVMTGTNSPLHF. The chain couples TRBV7-6 to TRBJ1-6; TRBD1 matches 7 bases. This CDR3 is 16 amino acids long. The germline V gene has CDR1 SGHVS and CDR2 FNYEAQ. V lost 5 bases and J lost 7; bases outside the gene matches: 11.

The chain couples TRBV7-6 to TRBJ1-3; D is perhaps TRBD1 (5 bases). This CDR3 has 15 residues. Trimming removed 2 bases at V and 4 bases at J, with 12 bases between. Germline CDR1 reads SGHVS; CDR2 reads FNYEAQ. The CDR3 region is CASSLRWGEGNTIYF. CDR3 nucleotide sequence: TGTGCCAGCAGCTTAAGGTGGGGCGAGGGAAACACCATATATTTT. Variable domain in full (rest from reference TRBV7-6 and TRBJ1-3): GAGVSQSPRYKVTKRGQDVALRCDPISGHVSLYWYRQALGQGPEFLTYFNYEAQQDKSGLPNDRFSAERPEGSISTLTIQRTEQRDSAMYRCASSLRWGEGNTIYFGEGSWLTVV.

The J gene is TRBJ2-1, the V gene TRBV27; 7 bases align to TRBD2. Looked up from germline, CDR1 is MNHEY and CDR2 is SMNVEV (reference sequence). The CDR3 has 14 residues. With 2 bases clipped from V and 4 bases from J, the junction kept 2 bases outside the gene matches. The CDR3 spells CASSLSGIYNEQFF. CDR3 in DNA: TGTGCCAGCAGTTTAAGCGGGATATACAATGAGCAGTTCTTC.

The chain carries TRBV30 and TRBJ1-2; 7 nucleotides agree with TRBD1. The CDR3 length is 12 residues. Germline CDR1 reads GTSNPN; CDR2 reads SVGIG (reference sequence). V shed 5 bases, J shed 6 bases, and the junction held 6 bases outside the gene matches. CDR3 region: CAWSIGGDGYTF. In nucleotides, the CDR3 is TGTGCCTGGTCAATAGGGGGCGATGGCTACACCTTC.

CDR3 sequence reads: CASSLSSVPQETQYF. The CDR3 coding sequence is TGCGCCAGCAGCTTGAGTAGTGTCCCCCAAGAGACCCAGTACTTC. The chain combines TRBV5-1 with TRBJ2-5; D gene ambiguous. Germline assignment: CDR1 SGHRS and CDR2 YFSETQ. The germline V and J ends were trimmed by 1 base and 1 base, with 11 bases remaining between them. The CDR3 has 15 residues.

The J gene is TRBJ2-5, the V gene TRBV7-6; D not certain. In germline, CDR1 is SGHVS, CDR2 FNYEAQ. Trimming took off 0 bases at V and 1 base at J, with 6 bases between the two ends. The CDR3 runs 14 residues. The CDR3 reads CASSLAASQETQYF. In nucleotides, the CDR3 is TGTGCCAGCAGCTTAGCCGCCAGCCAAGAGACCCAGTACTTC.

This clone came up once. The rearrangement uses TRBV6-6 and TRBJ1-5; TRBD1 is a possible D gene (6 bases). Trimming left V 6 bases short and J 6 bases short, with 15 bases between. This CDR3 region has 14 residues. Germline V CDR1 and CDR2: MNHNY, SVGAGI (reference sequence). The CDR3 DNA is TGTGCCAGCAGCTTTCCGGGACAAAGTCAGCCCCAGCATTTT. This translates into CASSFPGQSQPQHF.

J is TRBJ1-2 and V is TRBV6-5, with 7 bases matching TRBD1. Germline CDR1 is MNHEY and CDR2 is SVGAGI. V dropped 6 bases and J dropped 4; count of bases not matched to a gene: 11. This CDR3 has 15 amino acids. The CDR3 loop reads CASSLSLGQTYGYTF. The CDR3 DNA follows: TGTGCCAGCAGCCTCTCCCTGGGACAGACCTATGGCTACACCTTC.

The rearrangement uses TRBV27 and TRBJ1-4; 11 nucleotides line up with TRBD1. The CDR3 is made up of 19 amino acids. Per the germline V gene, CDR1 is MNHEY and CDR2 is SMNVEV (reference sequence). The V gene end was trimmed by 3 bases and the J gene end by 8 bases; junction bases not matched to a gene: 17. The CDR3 coding sequence is TGTGCCAGCAGTTTGAGGGCCGGACAGGGGGCGCTGATTCGGGAAAAACTGTTTTTT. Translating it yields CASSLRAGQGALIREKLFF.

The chain recombines TRBV28 with TRBJ1-1; D ambiguous. This CDR3 contains 14 residues. V lost 10 bases and J lost 5, with 20 bases in between. Germline assignment: CDR1 MDHEN and CDR2 SYDVKM. DNA for the CDR3: TGTGCCACCGACAAAATTGACATAGTAACTGAAGCTTTCTTT. This gives the protein CATDKIDIVTEAFF.

This sequence joins TRBV5-1 and TRBJ1-1, with 7 bases that match TRBD1. Germline trimming cut 4 bases from V and 1 base from J; bases unmatched to any gene: 10. CDR1 is SGHRS and CDR2 is YFSETQ in the germline V gene. The CDR3 loop spans 16 amino acids. In nucleotides, the CDR3 is TGCGCCAGCAGCCCCGGGACAGAGCTAACGAACACTGAAGCTTTCTTT. Translating it yields CASSPGTELTNTEAFF.